This T cell receptor (beta chain) was captured in a study of control samples from healthy donors and cancer patients. CDR3 length equals 16 residues. Germline V gene lookup returns CDR1 SGHDT and CDR2 YYEEEE. The V end was cut by 1 base, the J end by 7 bases, with 15 bases between. Method: immunoSEQ multiplex PCR; TCRdb's copy keeps in-frame clones and lacks some. There are approximately 140,000 clones in the sample; about 90% occur only once, and approximately 6.8% lies in the top ten. The sequencing input was blood. The chain has TRBV5-6 and TRBJ1-6; D ambiguous. The sequence derives from a man between 18 and 35 years old in good health. CDR3 DNA: TGTGCCAGCAGCTTGTTCTATTCCACTCAAAATTCACCCCTCCACTTT. This gives the protein CASSLFYSTQNSPLHF. Filled out from reference TRBV5-6 and TRBJ1-6, the complete variable domain reads DAGVTQSPTHLIKTRGQQVTLRCSPKSGHDTVSWYQQALGQGPQFIFQYYEEEERQRGNFPDRFSGHQFPNYSSELNVNALLLGDSALYLCASSLFYSTQNSPLHFGNGTRLTVT.